This T cell receptor beta chain originates from a study of cytomegalovirus exposure and HLA in healthy donors. Points from the study as a whole: Later analysis reportedly placed an Asian-associated ancestry cluster below the approximately 680-donor mean in N-insertions. Sequence variants that were highly shared formed a cluster that was likely a sequencing artifact.

The CDR3 is made up of 13 amino acids. Trimming removed 1 base from V and 13 bases from J; junction bases left unmatched: 6. Germline values: CDR1 SGHTA, CDR2 FQGTGA. With 60 Vbeta and 13 Jbeta primers, the PCR was carried out. Libraries were prepared by immunoSEQ multiplex PCR; TCRdb keeps only in-frame clonotypes and omits some of them. The table has fewer than 250,000 clones, 70% to 75% seen once. To note about this clone: Its matching antigen is unknown.

The receptor was isolated from a man aged 25-45 years in good health and CMV-seropositive. The chain links TRBV7-3 to TRBJ2-1; 8 nucleotides align to TRBD2. The sample comprised PBMCs. The CDR3 here is CASSLNSGGPQFF. CDR3 DNA: TGTGCCAGCAGCTTAAACTCGGGAGGGCCCCAGTTCTTC.